A single sample is the source of the 10 T cell receptor beta chains below, sequenced in a study of blood T cell repertoires in COVID-19. Sequenced by immunoSEQ multiplex PCR; TCRdb stores in-frame clones only, minus some. The sample carries about 250,000 clones, 70% to 90% recorded once. Sequenced: peripheral blood. The receptors were sampled from a man aged 18 to 30 with active or convalescent COVID-19.

This chain connects TRBV7-6 to TRBJ1-1, with unresolved D. V lost 3 bases, J lost 1 base, and 6 bases lay in between. Germline CDR1 SGHVS, CDR2 FNYEAQ. The CDR3 is 13 amino acids. This CDR3 is CASSFQQNTEAFF. CDR3 coding DNA: TGTGCCAGCAGCTTTCAACAGAACACTGAAGCTTTCTTT.

This clone appeared once. This rearrangement joins TRBV5-4 to TRBJ2-5; weak D call: TRBD2 (5 bases). Trimming took 0 bases from V and 3 from J, leaving 9 bases between them. CDR1 SGHNT and CDR2 YYREEE come from the germline V gene (reference sequence). The CDR3 consists of 14 residues. Here the CDR3 reads CASSLEAEKETQYF. In DNA, the CDR3 is TGTGCCAGCAGCTTGGAAGCGGAGAAAGAGACCCAGTACTTC.

The rearrangement uses TRBV30 and TRBJ1-3; TRBD1 matches at 8 bases. CDR1 and CDR2 (germline): GTSNPN, SVGIG (reference sequence). J was trimmed by 7 bases and V by 4 bases; bases with no gene match: 15. The CDR3 extends over 16 amino acids. The CDR3 region has the DNA TGTGCCTGGAAAAATTTGGACAGGGTTATTGATAACACCATATATTTT. This codes for CAWKNLDRVIDNTIYF.

CDR3 DNA: TGTGCCAGCAGCGGCCGGGGGGAGGGGCCGAGCGGGGAGCTGTTTTTT. The encoded protein is CASSGRGEGPSGELFF. V gene TRBV9 combines with J gene TRBJ2-2; TRBD2 matches at 7 bases. The CDR3 sequence is 16 residues long. Germline CDR1 is SGDLS and CDR2 is YYNGEE. The trim removed 3 bases at V and 7 bases at J, leaving 12 bases unmatched.

CDR3 residues: CASSLGAESEQYF. The CDR3 region has the DNA TGTGCCAGCAGTTTAGGTGCTGAGAGCGAGCAGTACTTC. The chain combines TRBV12-3 or TRBV12-4 with TRBJ2-7, with no clear D. Trimming took 1 base from V and 6 from J, leaving 10 bases between them. This CDR3 is built from 13 residues.

This clone has just a few counts. The genes are TRBV5-1 and TRBJ1-1, with unresolved D. Germline V gives CDR1 SGHRS, CDR2 YFSETQ. Trimming took off 0 bases at V and 0 bases at J, with 6 bases between the two ends. This CDR3 contains 14 residues. The chain's CDR3 is CASSLDTLNTEAFF. The CDR3 DNA follows: TGCGCCAGCAGCTTGGACACCCTGAACACTGAAGCTTTCTTT.

A single count supports this clone. The chain is built from TRBV6-5 and TRBJ1-6; a possible D gene is TRBD1 (6 bases). V lost 5 bases to trimming and J lost 6 bases, with 8 bases between them. CDR3 length equals 13 residues. Germline CDR1 and CDR2: MNHEY and SVGAGI. The CDR3 here is CASSQGINSPLHF. The CDR3 DNA reads TGTGCCAGCAGTCAGGGGATTAATTCACCCCTCCACTTT.

The V and J genes are TRBV5-1 and TRBJ2-3; tentatively, D is TRBD2 (6 bases). Germline values: CDR1 SGHRS, CDR2 YFSETQ. This CDR3 is 19 amino acids long. Trimming removed 4 bases from V and 1 base from J, with 25 bases in between. The CDR3 DNA reads TGCGCCAGCAGCCGAACACCAACGGGACTCCTTACGGGCACAGATACGCAGTATTTT. The encoded protein is CASSRTPTGLLTGTDTQYF.

The chain is built from TRBV7-3 and TRBJ1-1; D may be TRBD1 (5 bases). V lost 5 bases to trimming and J lost 1 base, with 11 bases between them. The CDR3 is 14 residues long. The germline gives CDR1 SGHTA, CDR2 FQGTGA. Written as DNA, the CDR3 is TGTGCCAGCAGCCCAGGGAGGGCGAACACTGAAGCTTTCTTT. It translates to CASSPGRANTEAFF.

V usage is TRBV5-6 and J usage is TRBJ2-7; D unresolved. Germline CDR1 SGHDT, CDR2 YYEEEE. The CDR3 loop spans 16 amino acids. V was clipped by 3 bases and J by 3 bases, with 19 bases between them. CDR3 in DNA: TGTGCCAGCAGCTCCTTTCAGGTGCTTATAGGCTACGAGCAGTACTTC. Protein product: CASSSFQVLIGYEQYF. Variable domain in full (rest from reference TRBV5-6 and TRBJ2-7): DAGVTQSPTHLIKTRGQQVTLRCSPKSGHDTVSWYQQALGQGPQFIFQYYEEEERQRGNFPDRFSGHQFPNYSSELNVNALLLGDSALYLCASSSFQVLIGYEQYFGPGTRLTVT.